One sample yielded the 26 T cell receptor beta chains listed below, sequenced in a study of T cells in Graves' hyperthyroidism and ophthalmopathy. Regions amplified from RNA transcripts were the TCR beta CDR3 regions. RT-PCR in the first round (using the HTBI primer set) targeted the TCR CDR3. MiXCR was run by TCRdb on the multiplex PCR reads, yielding one entry per CDR3 protein. The repertoire consists of 250,000 to 300,000 distinct CDR3 sequences, with approximately 18% occurring once and the leading ten covering under 45%. Material: blood. These receptor sequences come from a middle-aged man with Graves' ophthalmopathy.

This clonotype turned up a few times. A much larger clone differs by one base, so this may be a read error. The V gene is TRBV2, the J gene TRBJ2-7; 8 positions match TRBD1. The CDR3 is 14 residues long. Germline V gene lookup returns CDR1 SNHLY and CDR2 FYNNEI. V dropped 8 bases and J dropped 0; count of bases not matched to a gene: 6. CDR3 in amino acids: CASFGTGNSYEQYF. The DNA of the CDR3 is TGTGCCAGCTTCGGGACAGGAAACTCCTACGAGCAGTACTTC.

This clonotype was observed a handful of times. V and J are TRBV15 and TRBJ2-3; D is unclear. The CDR3 covers 12 residues. With 3 bases removed from V and 6 bases from J, the gap between germline ends came to 7 bases. Germline values: CDR1 LNHNV, CDR2 YYDKDF (reference sequence). The CDR3 is CATSRTQDTQYF. For the CDR3, the DNA is TGTGCCACCAGCAGGACTCAGGATACGCAGTATTTT.

As to this clonotype: At one end, the junction sequence differs from germline, possibly due to a read error. The CDR3 sequence is CSAIKDRDEQNF. The CDR3 DNA sequence: TGCAGTGCTATCAAGGACAGGGATGAGCAGAACTTC. V usage is TRBV20-1 and J usage is TRBJ2-7; TRBD1 matches at 8 bases. Germline values: CDR1 DFQATT, CDR2 SNEGSKA (reference sequence). The CDR3 is made up of 12 amino acids.

The table lists this clonotype with many counts. The rearrangement links TRBV28 to TRBJ2-1; TRBD2 agrees at 8 bases. Germline CDR1 reads MDHEN; CDR2 reads SYDVKM. This CDR3 has 15 amino acids. The V segment lost 4 bases and the J segment 6 bases; nucleotides outside the gene matches: 8. The CDR3 here is CASSSHGRARNEQFF. The CDR3 nucleotides read TGTGCCAGCAGTTCTCACGGGAGGGCCCGCAATGAGCAGTTCTTC.

This clonotype was detected ten times or more. The V gene is TRBV24-1, the J gene TRBJ2-3; D call uncertain. This CDR3 has 15 amino acids. Germline V gene lookup returns CDR1 KGHDR and CDR2 SFDVKD. Trimming shortened V by 5 bases and J by 3 bases, and 14 bases separated the two germline ends. This chain's CDR3 is CATSVPLGVTDTQYF. For the CDR3, the DNA is TGTGCCACCAGTGTCCCCCTTGGGGTGACAGATACGCAGTATTTT.

The V call is TRBV28, the J call TRBJ2-1; 7 positions match TRBD2. After removal of 6 bases from V and 7 bases from J, the junction contained 12 bases not matched to a gene. In germline, CDR1 is MDHEN, CDR2 SYDVKM. The CDR3 covers 15 residues. The CDR3 DNA follows: TGTGCCAGCAGGCCCGGAGGTAGCGGGCTGAATGAGCAGTTCTTC. Its protein is CASRPGGSGLNEQFF.

This clonotype appeared a few times. The junction and the germline gene differ at one end; a read error may be behind it. The chain combines TRBV5-1 with TRBJ2-7; 9 nucleotides line up with TRBD2. CDR3 length equals 14 residues. CDR1 is SGHRS, CDR2 YFSETQ, per germline. The CDR3 protein is CTSSRNSGSHEQYF. CDR3 in DNA: TGCACCAGCAGCAGAAATAGCGGGAGCCACGAGCAGTACTTC.

On this clonotype: Being one base from a much bigger clone, this may be a read error. The chain employs TRBV2 and TRBJ2-7; D gene unclear. Trimming pared 7 bases from V and 8 bases from J, leaving 12 bases between. Germline V gene lookup returns CDR1 SNHLY and CDR2 FYNNEI. CDR3 length: 11 amino acids. The CDR3 reads CASTRAKQQYF. The CDR3 coding sequence is TGTGCCAGCACTCGGGCGAAACAGCAGTACTTC.

This clonotype was counted ten times or more. The rearrangement links TRBV11-2 to TRBJ2-2; perhaps TRBD2 as D (6 bases). Germline lookup yields CDR1 SGHAT and CDR2 FQNNGV. V lost 5 bases to trimming and J lost 0 bases, with 10 bases between them. The CDR3 has 15 residues. The CDR3 sequence is CASSVTRANTGELFF. The CDR3, as DNA: TGTGCCAGCAGCGTGACTAGAGCGAACACCGGGGAGCTGTTTTTT.

In DNA form, the CDR3 reads TGTGCCAGCAGTGAGCAGGGGAGCTCTGGAAACACCATATATTTT. Amino acids: CASSEQGSSGNTIYF. V is TRBV6-1 and J is TRBJ1-3, with D maybe TRBD1 (6 bases). The CDR3 spans 15 residues. Germline-derived CDR1 and CDR2 are MNHNS and SASEGT. V lost 3 bases, J lost 0 bases, and 9 bases lay in between.

This clonotype was counted between two and nine times. The CDR3 DNA follows: TGTGCCAGCAGTTTGGGACACTACAAAAACATTCAGTACTTC. It translates to CASSLGHYKNIQYF. The V and J genes are TRBV28 and TRBJ2-4, with a possible D match to TRBD1 (6 bases). Germline CDR1 reads MDHEN; CDR2 reads SYDVKM. V gave up 3 bases and J gave up 3 bases, with 9 bases separating them. The CDR3 has 14 amino acids.

The sample holds many counts of this clonotype. The genes are TRBV5-1 and TRBJ2-1; D gene ambiguous. V shed 2 bases and J shed 6 bases, with 15 bases lying between them. The CDR3 runs to 15 residues. Per the germline V gene, CDR1 is SGHRS and CDR2 is YFSETQ. CDR3 protein: CASSFGPRQFNEQFF. DNA of the CDR3: TGCGCCAGCAGCTTCGGGCCCCGGCAATTCAATGAGCAGTTCTTC.

This clonotype was detected only a few times. The V gene is TRBV6-1, the J gene TRBJ2-1; 9 bases fit TRBD1. Germline V gene data show CDR1 as MNHNS and CDR2 as SASEGT. CDR3 length: 15 residues. J lost 12 bases, V lost 4 bases, and 13 bases had no gene match. CDR3 bases: TGTGCCAGCAGTGGGCTGGGACAGGGAGGATCGTGGCAGTTCTTC. Protein sequence: CASSGLGQGGSWQFF.

This clonotype was counted between two and nine times. The rearrangement uses TRBV5-6 and TRBJ2-7; a weak D match, TRBD1 (6 bases). CDR1 and CDR2 from the germline V gene are SGHDT and YYEEEE. The CDR3 has 15 amino acids. V dropped 0 bases and J dropped 0 bases, with 10 bases sitting between them. CDR3 DNA sequence: TGTGCCAGCAGCTTGGACAGGGAATTCTCCTACGAGCAGTACTTC. Translating gives CASSLDREFSYEQYF.

This sequence joins TRBV10-3 and TRBJ1-1, with 8 bases aligning to TRBD1. Germline CDR1 is ENHRY and CDR2 is SYGVKD. Trimming cost V 6 bases and J 1 base; bases outside gene matches: 4. The CDR3 has 14 amino acids. The CDR3 nucleotides read TGTGCCATCAGGGGACAGGAAAGGAACACTGAAGCTTTCTTT. This translates into CAIRGQERNTEAFF.

Ten or more counts support this clonotype. The V gene is TRBV2, the J gene TRBJ1-5; possible D gene TRBD1, 6 bases. Germline V gene lookup returns CDR1 SNHLY and CDR2 FYNNEI. The length of the CDR3 is 16 residues. V lost 6 bases, J lost 2 bases, and 17 bases lay in between. CDR3 residues: CASREAGTLGNQPQHF. CDR3 DNA sequence: TGTGCCAGCAGAGAGGCAGGGACATTAGGCAATCAGCCCCAGCATTTT.

This clonotype has only a few counts. The chain has TRBV7-9 and TRBJ1-4; no firm D call. This CDR3 is built from 13 residues. Germline V gives CDR1 SEHNR, CDR2 FQNEAQ (reference sequence). Trimming pared 4 bases from V and 7 bases from J, leaving 10 bases between. CDR3 sequence: CASSSKMGEKLFF. The CDR3, as DNA: TGTGCCAGCAGCTCCAAAATGGGTGAAAAACTGTTTTTT.

This clonotype was observed at least ten times. The chain couples TRBV28 to TRBJ1-2, with a tentative D call TRBD1 (6 bases). From germline, CDR1 is MDHEN and CDR2 SYDVKM. CDR3 length: 15 residues. V shed 7 bases and J shed 3 bases, with 18 bases lying between them. The CDR3 DNA sequence: TGTGCCAGCACTTGGGGGGGCCTAGCCGACTATGGCTACACCTTC. Its translation: CASTWGGLADYGYTF.

This chain links TRBV10-3 with TRBJ2-3; 9 bases match TRBD2. Per the germline V gene, CDR1 is ENHRY and CDR2 is SYGVKD. J was trimmed by 1 base and V by 5 bases; bases with no gene match: 7. The CDR3 has 16 amino acids. CDR3 DNA: TGTGCCATCAGTCCTAATAGCGGGAGTGGCACAGATACGCAGTATTTT. It codes for CAISPNSGSGTDTQYF.

This clonotype came up many times. The rearrangement uses TRBV20-1 and TRBJ2-3, with a tentative D call TRBD2 (5 bases). Germline V gene data show CDR1 as DFQATT and CDR2 as SNEGSKA (reference sequence). This CDR3 has 15 residues. The ends were cut back, 3 bases at V and 0 bases at J, with 13 bases in the middle. CDR3 loop: CSARPLADSTDTQYF. The CDR3 bases are TGCAGTGCTAGGCCCCTAGCCGATAGCACAGATACGCAGTATTTT.

This clonotype was seen many times. The chain carries TRBV2 and TRBJ2-7; the D is unclear. Germline CDR1 SNHLY, CDR2 FYNNEI. CDR3 length: 15 amino acids. V was shortened by 2 bases and J by 1 base, with 12 bases between the two germline ends. The CDR3 DNA sequence: TGTGCCAGCAGTGAATCAGCTGGGGTATCCTACGAGCAGTACTTC. Translated: CASSESAGVSYEQYF.

This clonotype was recorded many times. V usage is TRBV6-5 and J usage is TRBJ2-5, with 12 bases that match TRBD2. V lost 2 bases to trimming and J lost 5 bases; unmatched junction nucleotides: 3. CDR1 is MNHEY and CDR2 is SVGAGI in the germline V gene. CDR3 size: 15 residues. In DNA, the CDR3 is TGTGCCAGCAGTTACCCTGGGACTAGCGGGGAGACCCAGTACTTC. This gives the protein CASSYPGTSGETQYF.

This clonotype was recorded at least ten times. The chain is built from TRBV7-3 and TRBJ2-7, with 8 bases matching TRBD2. The CDR3 loop spans 15 amino acids. CDR1 and CDR2 from the germline V gene are SGHTA and FQGTGA. The V gene end was trimmed by 3 bases and the J gene end by 4 bases; junction bases not matched to a gene: 8. The CDR3 region has the DNA TGTGCCAGCAGCTTCACGGGAGGGCCTGGTTACGAGCAGTACTTC. Its translation: CASSFTGGPGYEQYF.

J is TRBJ2-1 and V is TRBV28; 13 bases are shared with TRBD2. This CDR3 is 17 amino acids long. The ends lost 6 bases at V and 3 bases at J; junction bases unmatched: 8. Per the germline V gene, CDR1 is MDHEN and CDR2 is SYDVKM. As DNA, the CDR3 is TGTGCCAGCAGGGGACTAGCGGGACGTCAGAGCTACAATGAGCAGTTCTTC. The encoded protein is CASRGLAGRQSYNEQFF.

The chain has TRBV12-3 or TRBV12-4 and TRBJ2-4, with a possible D match to TRBD1 (6 bases). Trimming left V 5 bases short and J 3 bases short, with 8 bases between. CDR3 length equals 13 residues. In DNA form, the CDR3 reads TGTGCCAGCAGTCAAGGGGGCAAAAACATTCAGTACTTC. It codes for CASSQGGKNIQYF.

The chain uses TRBV24-1 and TRBJ2-2; D not certain. The V gene's germline CDR1 is KGHDR and CDR2 SFDVKD. The CDR3 is made up of 14 amino acids. Trimming pared 4 bases from V and 1 base from J, leaving 6 bases between. CDR3 in DNA: TGTGCCACCAGTGAGCGACTGAACACCGGGGAGCTGTTTTTT. As protein: CATSERLNTGELFF.